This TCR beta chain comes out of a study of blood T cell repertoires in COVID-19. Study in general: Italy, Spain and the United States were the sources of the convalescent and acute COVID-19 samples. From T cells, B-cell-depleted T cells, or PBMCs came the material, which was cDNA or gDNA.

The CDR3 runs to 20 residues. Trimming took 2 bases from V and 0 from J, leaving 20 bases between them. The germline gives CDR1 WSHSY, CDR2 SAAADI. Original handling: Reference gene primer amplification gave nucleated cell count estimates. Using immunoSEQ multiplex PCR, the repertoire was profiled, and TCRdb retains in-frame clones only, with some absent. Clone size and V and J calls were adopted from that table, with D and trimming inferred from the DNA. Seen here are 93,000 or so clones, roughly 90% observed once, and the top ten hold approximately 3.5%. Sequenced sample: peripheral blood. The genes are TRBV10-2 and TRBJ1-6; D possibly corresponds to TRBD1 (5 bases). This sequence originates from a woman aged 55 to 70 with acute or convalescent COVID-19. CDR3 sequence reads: CASSETSGSRTSSYNSPLHF. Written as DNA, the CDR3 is TGCGCCAGCAGTGAGACATCAGGGTCCCGTACAAGCTCCTATAATTCACCCCTCCACTTT.